These 20 T cell receptor beta chains were all obtained from the same sample, sequenced in a study of neurological immune-mediated disorders (dated by TCRdb to between 2018 and 2021). The method was 5' RACE. Sequencing used an Illumina HiSeq 2500. TCRdb handled the public reads itself, with Q25 trimming in fastp and clone calling in MiXCR, and kept productive beta chains. A single entry per CDR3 protein holds the most common genes and DNA from its merged rows. Across this sample there are 20,000 or so distinct CDR3 sequences, with 10% to 15% seen only once. The ten most abundant clones make up 16% of the sample. Input material: PBMCs. All receptors derive from a middle-aged woman with HTLV-1-associated myelopathy (HAM/TSP).

The CDR3: CASSLAGVRLDYGYTF. In nucleotides, the CDR3 is TGCGCCAGCAGCTTGGCCGGGGTTCGGTTGGACTATGGCTACACCTTC. This chain uses TRBV5-1 with TRBJ1-2; no clear D gene. CDR1 is SGHRS and CDR2 is YFSETQ in the germline V gene. The V and J ends lost 0 bases and 3 bases respectively, with 15 bases between them. CDR3 length equals 16 residues.

This clonotype has just a few counts. J is TRBJ1-4 and V is TRBV7-9, with TRBD1 matching over 7 bases. The V segment lost 5 bases and the J segment 8 bases; nucleotides outside the gene matches: 14. This CDR3 is built from 16 residues. From germline, CDR1 is SEHNR and CDR2 FQNEAQ (reference sequence). DNA for the CDR3: TGTGCCAGCAGCCCGATCGGACAGGCCGGTGTAGAAAAACTGTTTTTT. This gives the protein CASSPIGQAGVEKLFF.

This clonotype showed up many times. The J gene is TRBJ2-1, the V gene TRBV28; TRBD1 matches at 10 bases. CDR3 length: 15 residues. Germline CDR1 reads MDHEN; CDR2 reads SYDVKM. Trimming took 3 bases from V and 8 from J; bases not matched to a gene: 7. The CDR3 region is CASSFPGQGLDEQFF. DNA for the CDR3: TGTGCCAGCAGTTTCCCGGGACAGGGGTTGGATGAGCAGTTCTTC.

There are many counts of this clonotype. The chain links TRBV29-1 to TRBJ2-7, with D possibly being TRBD1 (5 bases). The V and J ends lost 4 bases and 6 bases respectively, with 10 bases between them. The CDR3 is 11 residues long. Germline loops: CDR1 SQVTM, CDR2 ANQGSEA. The CDR3 region is CSVAPGPEQYF. In nucleotides, the CDR3 is TGCAGCGTTGCTCCAGGGCCCGAGCAGTACTTC.

This clonotype occurred many times. The J gene is TRBJ2-5, the V gene TRBV7-2; D is uncertain. Per germline, CDR1 SGHTA and CDR2 FQGNSA. V was trimmed by 2 bases and J by 0 bases, leaving 7 bases between them. This CDR3 has 14 amino acids. DNA for the CDR3: TGTGCCAGCAGCTTATATCAGTACCAAGAGACCCAGTACTTC. Its protein is CASSLYQYQETQYF.

As regards this clonotype: Just one base apart from a much larger clone, this may be a read error. This chain uses TRBV5-1 with TRBJ2-7; D unresolved. In germline, CDR1 is SGHRS, CDR2 YFSETQ. The length of the CDR3 is 15 residues. In nucleotides, the CDR3 is TGCACCAGCAGCTTGGCCGGACGGAACGCCTACGAGCAGTACTTC. Encoded protein: CTSSLAGRNAYEQYF.

The sample holds many counts of this clonotype. The chain uses TRBV4-3 and TRBJ2-1, with TRBD2 matching over 11 bases. CDR3 length: 17 amino acids. The V gene's germline CDR1 is LGHNA and CDR2 YSLEER. Losses at the gene ends were 0 bases for V and 6 bases for J; bases not matched to a gene: 7. CDR3 sequence: CASSQELITSGSNEQFF. CDR3 coding DNA: TGCGCCAGCAGCCAAGAATTAATAACTAGCGGGAGCAATGAGCAGTTCTTC.

This clonotype was recorded many times. The rearrangement uses TRBV12-3 or TRBV12-4 and TRBJ2-3; D possibly corresponds to TRBD2 (5 bases). This CDR3 region has 16 residues. Trimming cost V 6 bases and J 1 base, with 17 bases left between them. The CDR3 here is CASSPAYGIGTDTQYF. CDR3 sequence (DNA): TGTGCCAGCAGCCCGGCGTACGGGATAGGCACAGATACGCAGTATTTT.

This clonotype was recorded many times. The V call is TRBV25-1, the J call TRBJ2-5, with D possibly TRBD2 on 6 matching bases. Trimming pared 3 bases from V and 5 bases from J, leaving 13 bases between. The CDR3 has 14 residues. CDR1 and CDR2 (germline): MGHDK, SYGVNS. The chain's CDR3 is CASSEEGPNETQYF. In nucleotides, the CDR3 is TGTGCCAGCAGTGAGGAGGGGCCGAATGAGACCCAGTACTTC.

This clonotype was counted many times. The rearrangement links TRBV5-1 to TRBJ1-2, with unresolved D. Trimming took off 4 bases at V and 6 bases at J, with 13 bases between the two ends. The germline CDR1 and CDR2 sequences are SGHRS and YFSETQ. This CDR3 has 13 amino acids. CDR3 sequence reads: CASSPGVQDGYTF. As DNA, the CDR3 is TGCGCCAGCAGCCCCGGAGTTCAAGATGGCTACACCTTC.

This clonotype was recorded many times. The chain is built from TRBV4-2 and TRBJ2-3; D is perhaps TRBD2 (5 bases). The V and J ends lost 1 base and 2 bases respectively, with 13 bases between them. CDR1 is LGHNA and CDR2 is YNFKEQ in the germline V gene. The CDR3 is 16 amino acids. The CDR3 region is CASSQGDYSTTDTQYF. For the CDR3, the DNA is TGTGCCAGCAGCCAAGGAGACTATTCCACCACAGATACGCAGTATTTT.

This clonotype has a count of ten or more. The chain combines TRBV12-3 or TRBV12-4 with TRBJ1-2, with TRBD1 matching over 10 bases. This CDR3 comprises 14 residues. V lost 3 bases and J lost 6; bases outside the gene matches: 4. The CDR3 spells CASSFGTGANGYTF. The CDR3 nucleotides are TGTGCCAGCAGTTTCGGGACAGGGGCAAATGGCTACACCTTC.

The rearrangement uses TRBV20-1 and TRBJ1-3; D is ambiguous. V was cut by 7 bases and J by 4 bases, with 11 bases left in between. The V gene's germline CDR1 is DFQATT and CDR2 SNEGSKA (reference sequence). CDR3 length equals 12 residues. CDR3: CSVVLAGNTIYF. In DNA, the CDR3 is TGCAGTGTGGTCCTAGCAGGAAACACCATATATTTT.

This clonotype was seen ten or more times. This chain uses TRBV5-1 with TRBJ2-7; 7 nucleotides line up with TRBD1. V lost 1 base to trimming and J lost 2 bases; unmatched junction nucleotides: 6. Germline V gives CDR1 SGHRS, CDR2 YFSETQ. There are 15 residues in the CDR3. CDR3 bases: TGCGCCAGCAGCTTGATGGACAGGTCCACCTACGAGCAGTACTTC. It yields the protein CASSLMDRSTYEQYF.

This clonotype occurred many times. The rearrangement links TRBV20-1 to TRBJ2-1, with D hard to call. Trimming stripped 3 bases from V and 6 bases from J, with 6 bases between. The germline V gene encodes CDR1 DFQATT and CDR2 SNEGSKA (reference sequence). This CDR3 contains 11 residues. CDR3 region: CSASAPNEQFF. Written as DNA, the CDR3 is TGCAGTGCTAGCGCCCCCAATGAGCAGTTCTTC.

This clonotype was counted at least ten times. The rearrangement links TRBV29-1 to TRBJ2-3; 11 bases agree with TRBD2. V lost 4 bases and J lost 2; bases outside the gene matches: 5. This CDR3 spans 15 amino acids. CDR1 is SQVTM, CDR2 ANQGSEA, per germline. The CDR3, as DNA: TGCAGCGTTGTACTAGCGGGGGACCCCACAGATACGCAGTATTTT. Protein sequence: CSVVLAGDPTDTQYF.

At least ten counts were recorded for this clonotype. The rearrangement uses TRBV5-1 and TRBJ1-2; D gene ambiguous. The germline CDR1 and CDR2 sequences are SGHRS and YFSETQ. The CDR3 covers 14 residues. Trimming removed 0 bases at V and 4 bases at J, with 10 bases between. The CDR3 DNA is TGCGCCAGCAGCTTGGCCGCTGATGGCTATGGCTACACCTTC. Translation: CASSLAADGYGYTF.

In its sample, this clonotype was seen many times. J is TRBJ2-2 and V is TRBV27, with 10 positions matching TRBD1. Trimming removed 6 bases from V and 3 bases from J; junction bases left unmatched: 4. Per germline, CDR1 MNHEY and CDR2 SMNVEV (reference sequence). The CDR3 has 15 amino acids. The CDR3 region has the DNA TGTGCCAGCAGGGGGACAGGGGAGGACACCGGGGAGCTGTTTTTT. It yields the protein CASRGTGEDTGELFF.

The genes are TRBV20-1 and TRBJ1-1; tentatively, D is TRBD1 (5 bases). Germline loops: CDR1 DFQATT, CDR2 SNEGSKA (reference sequence). Trimming pared 4 bases from V and 1 base from J, leaving 10 bases between. The CDR3 contains 13 residues. This CDR3 reads CSATDRSNTEAFF. The CDR3 DNA sequence: TGCAGTGCTACCGACAGATCGAACACTGAAGCTTTCTTT.

This clonotype has at least ten counts. In nucleotides, the CDR3 is TGCAGTGCCCCCCCAAGGGTAGAGGACACTGAAGCTTTCTTT. This translates into CSAPPRVEDTEAFF. The chain combines TRBV20-1 with TRBJ1-1; no clear D. Looked up from germline, CDR1 is DFQATT and CDR2 is SNEGSKA (reference sequence). This CDR3 is 14 amino acids long. The V gene lost 6 bases and the J gene lost 3 bases, with 17 bases spanning the gap.